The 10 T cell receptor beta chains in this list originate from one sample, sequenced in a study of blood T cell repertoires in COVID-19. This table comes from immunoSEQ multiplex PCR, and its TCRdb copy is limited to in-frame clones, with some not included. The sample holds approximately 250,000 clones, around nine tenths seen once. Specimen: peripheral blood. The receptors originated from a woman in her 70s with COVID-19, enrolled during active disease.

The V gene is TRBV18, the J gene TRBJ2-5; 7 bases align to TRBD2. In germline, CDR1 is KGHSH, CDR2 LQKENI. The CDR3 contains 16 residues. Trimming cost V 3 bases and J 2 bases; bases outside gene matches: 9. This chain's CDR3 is CASSPWNGGLQETQYF. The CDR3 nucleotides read TGTGCCAGCTCACCTTGGAACGGGGGACTACAAGAGACCCAGTACTTC. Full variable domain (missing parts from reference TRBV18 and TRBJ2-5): NAGVMQNPRHLVRRRGQEARLRCSPMKGHSHVYWYRQLPEEGLKFMVYLQKENIIDESGMPKERFSAEFPKEGPSILRIQQVVRGDSAAYFCASSPWNGGLQETQYFGPGTRLLVL.

The CDR3 sequence: CASSYSNPTRRWEQYF. The CDR3, as DNA: TGTGCCAGCAGTTACTCGAATCCTACCCGGAGGTGGGAGCAGTACTTC. V and J are TRBV6-5 and TRBJ2-7, with D tentatively TRBD2 (5 bases). Germline CDR1 and CDR2: MNHEY and SVGAGI. The CDR3 loop spans 16 amino acids. V lost 0 bases, J lost 7 bases, and 19 bases lay in between.

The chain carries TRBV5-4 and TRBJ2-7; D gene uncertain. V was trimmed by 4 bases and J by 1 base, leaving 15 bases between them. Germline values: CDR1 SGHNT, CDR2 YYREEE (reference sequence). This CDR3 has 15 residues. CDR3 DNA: TGTGCCAGCAGCCCCGCGGCAGCTTCTTCCTACGAGCAGTACTTC. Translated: CASSPAAASSYEQYF. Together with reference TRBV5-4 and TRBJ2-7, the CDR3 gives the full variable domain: ETGVTQSPTHLIKTRGQQVTLRCSSQSGHNTVSWYQQALGQGPQFIFQYYREEENGRGNFPPRFSGLQFPNYSSELNVNALELDDSALYLCASSPAAASSYEQYFGPGTRLTVT.

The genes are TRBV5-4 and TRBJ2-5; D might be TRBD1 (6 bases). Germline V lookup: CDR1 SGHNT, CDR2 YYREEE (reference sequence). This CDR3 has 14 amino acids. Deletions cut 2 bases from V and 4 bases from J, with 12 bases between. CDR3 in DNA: TGTGCCAGCAGCTTAGACAGGACCCGAGAGACCCAGTACTTC. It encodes CASSLDRTRETQYF.

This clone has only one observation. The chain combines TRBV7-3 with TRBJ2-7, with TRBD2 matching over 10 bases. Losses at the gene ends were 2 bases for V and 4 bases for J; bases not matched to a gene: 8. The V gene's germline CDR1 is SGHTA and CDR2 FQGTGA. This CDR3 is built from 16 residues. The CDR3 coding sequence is TGTGCCAGCAGCTTAGCGGCTAGCGGGAGTAGGTACGAGCAGTACTTC. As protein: CASSLAASGSRYEQYF.

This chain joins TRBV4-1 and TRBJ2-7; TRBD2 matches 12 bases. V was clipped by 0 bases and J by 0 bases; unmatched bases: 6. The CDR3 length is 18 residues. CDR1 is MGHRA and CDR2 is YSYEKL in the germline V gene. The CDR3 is CASSQDYVTSGSSYEQYF. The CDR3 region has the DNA TGCGCCAGCAGCCAAGATTACGTGACTAGCGGGAGCTCCTACGAGCAGTACTTC.

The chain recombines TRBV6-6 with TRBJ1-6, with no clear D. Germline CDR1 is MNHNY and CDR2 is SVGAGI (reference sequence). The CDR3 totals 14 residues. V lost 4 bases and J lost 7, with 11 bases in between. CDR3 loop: CASSLRVRNSPLHF. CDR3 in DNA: TGTGCCAGCAGTTTGCGGGTCAGAAATTCACCCCTCCACTTT.

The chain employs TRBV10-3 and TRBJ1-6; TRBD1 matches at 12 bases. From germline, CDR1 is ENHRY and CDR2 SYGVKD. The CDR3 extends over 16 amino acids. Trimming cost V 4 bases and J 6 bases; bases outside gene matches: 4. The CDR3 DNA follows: TGTGCCATCAGTGTGGGACAGGGGGCTTTTAATTCACCCCTCCACTTT. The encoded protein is CAISVGQGAFNSPLHF.

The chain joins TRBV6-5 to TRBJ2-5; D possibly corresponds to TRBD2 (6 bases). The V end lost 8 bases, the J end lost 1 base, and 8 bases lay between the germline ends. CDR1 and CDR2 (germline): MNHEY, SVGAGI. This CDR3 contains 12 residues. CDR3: CASRESQETQYF. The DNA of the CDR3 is TGTGCCAGCCGGGAGTCCCAAGAGACCCAGTACTTC.

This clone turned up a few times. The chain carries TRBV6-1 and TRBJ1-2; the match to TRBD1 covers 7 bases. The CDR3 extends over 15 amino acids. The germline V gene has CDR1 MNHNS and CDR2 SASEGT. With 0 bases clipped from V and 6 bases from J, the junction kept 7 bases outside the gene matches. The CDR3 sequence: CASSEAPAQGHGYTF. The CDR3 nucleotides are TGTGCCAGCAGTGAAGCGCCGGCACAGGGGCATGGCTACACCTTC.